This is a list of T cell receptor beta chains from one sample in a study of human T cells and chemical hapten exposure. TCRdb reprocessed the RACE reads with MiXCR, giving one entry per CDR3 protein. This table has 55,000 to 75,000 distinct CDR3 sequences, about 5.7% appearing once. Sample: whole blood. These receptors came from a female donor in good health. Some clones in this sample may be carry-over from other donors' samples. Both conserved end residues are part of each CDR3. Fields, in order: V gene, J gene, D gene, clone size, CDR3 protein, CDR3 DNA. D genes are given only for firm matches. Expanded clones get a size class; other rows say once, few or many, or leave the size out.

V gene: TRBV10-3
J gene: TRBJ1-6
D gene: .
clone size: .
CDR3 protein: CAIRSGTENSPLHF
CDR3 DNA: TGTGCCATCCGTTCCGGGACCGAAAATTCACCCCTCCACTTT

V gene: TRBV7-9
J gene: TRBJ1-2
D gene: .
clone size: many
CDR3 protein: CASSLEGSFGYTF
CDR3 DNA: TGTGCCAGCAGCTTAGAGGGGTCTTTTGGCTACACCTTC

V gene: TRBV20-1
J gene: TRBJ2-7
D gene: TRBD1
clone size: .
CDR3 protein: CSANHRDRGLYEHYF
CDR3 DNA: TGCAGTGCTAACCACCGGGACAGGGGGCTGTACGAGCATTACTTC

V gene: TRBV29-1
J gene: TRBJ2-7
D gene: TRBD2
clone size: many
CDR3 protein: CSVRGSGTYEQYF
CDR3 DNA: TGCAGCGTTAGGGGTAGCGGGACCTACGAGCAGTACTTC

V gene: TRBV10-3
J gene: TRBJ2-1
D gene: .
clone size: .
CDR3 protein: CAISESKASYNEQFF
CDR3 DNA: TGTGCCATCAGTGAGTCGAAGGCGTCCTACAATGAGCAGTTCTTC

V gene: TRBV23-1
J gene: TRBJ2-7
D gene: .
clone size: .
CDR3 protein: CTLSEQYF
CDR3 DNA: TGCACCTTATCCGAGCAGTACTTC

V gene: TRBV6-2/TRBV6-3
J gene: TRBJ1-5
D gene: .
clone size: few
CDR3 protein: CASSLDYRNQPQHF
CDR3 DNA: TGTGCCAGCAGCCTGGACTATCGCAATCAGCCCCAGCATTTT

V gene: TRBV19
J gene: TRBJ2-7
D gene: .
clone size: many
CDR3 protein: CASSLRDGSYEQYF
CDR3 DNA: TGTGCCAGTAGTCTACGGGACGGCTCCTACGAGCAGTACTTC

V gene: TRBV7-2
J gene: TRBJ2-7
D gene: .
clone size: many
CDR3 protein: CASSLYAGDEQYF
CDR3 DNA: TGTGCCAGCAGCTTATATGCGGGTGACGAGCAGTACTTC

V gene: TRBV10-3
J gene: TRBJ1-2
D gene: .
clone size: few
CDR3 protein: CAISALRPGDGYTF
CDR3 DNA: TGTGCCATCAGTGCGTTGAGGCCGGGGGATGGCTACACCTTC

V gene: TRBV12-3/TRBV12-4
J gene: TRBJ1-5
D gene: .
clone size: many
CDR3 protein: CASSPAWNQPQHF
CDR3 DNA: TGTGCCAGCAGTCCAGCATGGAATCAGCCCCAGCATTTT

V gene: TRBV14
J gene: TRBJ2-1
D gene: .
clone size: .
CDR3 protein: CASSRAILGDKFF
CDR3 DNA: TGTGCCAGCAGCCGAGCAATATTGGGCGATAAGTTCTTC

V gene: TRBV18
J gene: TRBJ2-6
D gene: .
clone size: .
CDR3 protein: CASSLPTELISGANVLTF
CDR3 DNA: TGTGCCAGCTCTCTCCCGACAGAGCTAATCTCTGGGGCCAACGTCCTGACTTTC

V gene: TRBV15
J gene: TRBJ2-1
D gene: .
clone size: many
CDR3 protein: CATSRDKEANREQFF
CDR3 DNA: TGTGCCACCAGCAGAGATAAGGAGGCGAATCGTGAGCAGTTCTTC

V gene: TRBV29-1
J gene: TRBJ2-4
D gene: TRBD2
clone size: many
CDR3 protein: CSVEDPRRGGDKNIQYF
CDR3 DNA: TGCAGCGTTGAAGATCCCAGGCGGGGGGGAGACAAAAACATTCAGTACTTC

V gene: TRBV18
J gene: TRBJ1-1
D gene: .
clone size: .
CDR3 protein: CASSPPANGPEAFF
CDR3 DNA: TGTGCCAGCTCACCACCGGCTAACGGGCCTGAAGCTTTCTTT

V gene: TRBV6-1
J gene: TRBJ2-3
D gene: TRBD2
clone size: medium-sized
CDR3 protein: CASSELAGQTDTQYF
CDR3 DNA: TGTGCCAGCAGTGAACTAGCGGGACAAACAGATACGCAGTATTTT

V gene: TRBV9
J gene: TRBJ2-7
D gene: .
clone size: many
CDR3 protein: CASRTGYSSYEQYF
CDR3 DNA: TGTGCCAGCAGAACAGGGTACAGCTCCTACGAGCAGTACTTC

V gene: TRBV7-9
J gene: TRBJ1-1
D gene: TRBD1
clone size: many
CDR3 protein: CASSLSEQGAAAFF
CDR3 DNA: TGTGCCAGCAGCTTATCAGAGCAGGGGGCTGCAGCTTTCTTT

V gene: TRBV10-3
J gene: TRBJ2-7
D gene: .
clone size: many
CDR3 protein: CAISEDPYEQYF
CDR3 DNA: TGTGCCATCAGTGAGGACCCCTACGAGCAGTACTTC

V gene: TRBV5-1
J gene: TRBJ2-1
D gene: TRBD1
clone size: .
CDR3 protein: CASSLRTGGYNEQFF
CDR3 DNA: TGCGCCAGCAGCTTGAGGACAGGGGGCTACAATGAGCAGTTCTTC

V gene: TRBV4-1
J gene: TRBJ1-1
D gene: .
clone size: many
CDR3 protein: CASSLSYTTEAFF
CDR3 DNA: TGCGCCAGCAGCCTATCGTACACCACTGAAGCTTTCTTT

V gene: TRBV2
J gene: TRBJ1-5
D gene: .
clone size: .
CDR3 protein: CASSDRGGNQPQHF
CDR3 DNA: TGTGCCAGCAGTGATAGGGGGGGCAATCAGCCCCAGCATTTT

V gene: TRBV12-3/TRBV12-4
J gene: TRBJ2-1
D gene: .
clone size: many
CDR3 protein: CASSWGRRGPADEQFF
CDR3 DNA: TGTGCCAGCAGTTGGGGCCGTAGGGGCCCGGCGGATGAGCAGTTCTTC

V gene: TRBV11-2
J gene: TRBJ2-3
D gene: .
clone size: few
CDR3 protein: CASSLRLSTDTQYF
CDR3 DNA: TGTGCCAGCAGCCTCCGGCTTAGCACAGATACGCAGTATTTT

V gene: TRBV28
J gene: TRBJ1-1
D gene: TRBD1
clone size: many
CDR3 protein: CASSPMSIQGARTEAFF
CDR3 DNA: TGTGCCAGCAGTCCCATGTCGATACAGGGGGCGCGGACTGAAGCTTTCTTT

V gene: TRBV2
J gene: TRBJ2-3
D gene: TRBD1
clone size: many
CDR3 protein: CARTVRDRSADTQYF
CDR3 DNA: TGTGCCAGGACCGTCCGGGACAGGTCCGCAGATACGCAGTATTTT

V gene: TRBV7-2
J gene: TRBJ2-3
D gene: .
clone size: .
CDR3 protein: CASSSHGREVDTQYF
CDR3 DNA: TGTGCCAGCAGCTCCCACGGGAGAGAGGTAGATACGCAGTATTTT

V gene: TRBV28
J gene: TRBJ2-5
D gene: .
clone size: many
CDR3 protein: CASTLRMTRVQETQYF
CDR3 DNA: TGTGCCAGCACCTTACGCATGACAAGGGTCCAAGAGACCCAGTACTTC

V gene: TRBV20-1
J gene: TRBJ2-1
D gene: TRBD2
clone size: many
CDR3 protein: CSARIEGLAGFSYNEQFF
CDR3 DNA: TGCAGTGCTAGAATTGAGGGACTAGCGGGGTTCTCCTACAATGAGCAGTTCTTC

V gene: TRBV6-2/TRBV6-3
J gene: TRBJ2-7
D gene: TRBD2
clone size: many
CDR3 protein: CASSYTDVGLAGVNEQYF
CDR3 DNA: TGTGCCAGCAGTTACACAGACGTGGGACTAGCGGGAGTTAACGAGCAGTACTTC

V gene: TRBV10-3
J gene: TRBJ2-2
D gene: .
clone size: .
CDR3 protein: CAISSGGGSAGELFF
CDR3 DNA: TGTGCCATCAGTTCAGGGGGAGGTTCGGCCGGGGAGCTGTTTTTT

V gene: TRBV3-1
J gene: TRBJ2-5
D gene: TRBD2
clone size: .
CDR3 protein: CASSQGSGGTQETQYF
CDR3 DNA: TGTGCCAGCAGCCAAGGTAGCGGGGGAACTCAAGAGACCCAGTACTTC

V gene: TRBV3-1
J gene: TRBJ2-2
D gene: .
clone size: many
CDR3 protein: CASSDGASANTGELFF
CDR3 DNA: TGTGCCAGCAGCGACGGGGCCTCCGCGAACACCGGGGAGCTGTTTTTT

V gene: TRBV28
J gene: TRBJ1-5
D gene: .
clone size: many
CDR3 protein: CASSRGYSNQPQHF
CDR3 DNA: TGTGCCAGCAGTCGGGGATATAGCAATCAGCCCCAGCATTTT

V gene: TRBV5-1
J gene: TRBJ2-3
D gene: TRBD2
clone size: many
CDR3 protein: CASSLGTSGDTQYF
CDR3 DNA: TGCGCCAGCAGCTTGGGGACTAGCGGGGATACGCAGTATTTT

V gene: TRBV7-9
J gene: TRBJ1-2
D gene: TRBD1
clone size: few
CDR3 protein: CASSLDAGGGYGYTF
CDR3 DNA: TGTGCCAGCAGCTTAGACGCAGGGGGCGGCTATGGCTACACCTTC

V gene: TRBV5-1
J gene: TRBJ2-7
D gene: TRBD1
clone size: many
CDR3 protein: CASSLAATGPYEQYF
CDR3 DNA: TGCGCCAGCAGCTTGGCCGCGACAGGGCCCTACGAGCAGTACTTC

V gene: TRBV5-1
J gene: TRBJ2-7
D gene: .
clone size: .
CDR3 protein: CASSLGRIPSYEQYF
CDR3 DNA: TGCGCCAGCAGCTTGGGACGGATTCCCTCCTACGAGCAGTACTTC

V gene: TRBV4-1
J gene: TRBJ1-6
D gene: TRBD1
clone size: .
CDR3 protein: CAAGTGVSPLHF
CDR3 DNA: TGCGCCGCGGGGACAGGGGTTTCACCCCTCCACTTT

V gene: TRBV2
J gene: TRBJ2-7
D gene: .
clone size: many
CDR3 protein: CASSAQGPYEQYF
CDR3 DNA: TGTGCCAGCAGTGCCCAGGGACCCTACGAGCAGTACTTC

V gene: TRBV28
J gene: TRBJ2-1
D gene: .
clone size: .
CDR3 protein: CASSFKRGNEQFF
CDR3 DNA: TGTGCCAGCAGTTTCAAGAGGGGCAATGAGCAGTTCTTC

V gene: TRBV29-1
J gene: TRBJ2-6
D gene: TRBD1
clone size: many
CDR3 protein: CSVEGTATGANVLTF
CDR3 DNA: TGCAGCGTGGAAGGGACAGCCACTGGGGCCAACGTCCTGACTTTC

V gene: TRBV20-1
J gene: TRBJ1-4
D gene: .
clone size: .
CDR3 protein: CSAREGGLNEKLFF
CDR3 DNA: TGCAGTGCTAGAGAGGGGGGACTAAATGAAAAACTGTTTTTT

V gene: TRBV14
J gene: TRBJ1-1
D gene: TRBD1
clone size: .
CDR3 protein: CASSPHYGQGAFSTEAFF
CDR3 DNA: TGTGCCAGCAGCCCCCATTACGGACAGGGGGCGTTCAGCACTGAAGCTTTCTTT

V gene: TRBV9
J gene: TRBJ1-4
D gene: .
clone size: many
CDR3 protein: CASSQESGSPFLGKLFF
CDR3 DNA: TGTGCCAGCAGCCAGGAGTCCGGGTCCCCTTTTCTAGGAAAACTGTTTTTT